A single sample gave rise to the 19 T cell receptor beta chains below, sequenced in a study of T cell repertoires in cytomegalovirus infection. TCRdb independently ran MiXCR on the reads; one entry per CDR3 protein. Of more than 250,000 distinct CDR3 sequences listed, approximately 14% were seen once; the top ten hold 8.5% to 10%. The sequenced sample consisted of PBMCs. These TCRs come from a human donor in good health (CMV status not recorded). Some clones in this sample may be carry-over from other donors' samples.

This clonotype was recorded many times. The chain carries TRBV7-9 and TRBJ2-3; 7 nucleotides match TRBD2. J gave up 5 bases and V 2 bases, and 4 bases lay outside the gene matches. Germline V CDR1 and CDR2: SEHNR, FQNEAQ (reference sequence). The CDR3 spans 14 residues. The CDR3: CASSLMASGDTQYF. The CDR3 coding sequence is TGTGCCAGCAGCTTAATGGCTAGCGGAGATACGCAGTATTTT.

The rearrangement links TRBV29-1 to TRBJ2-3, with 12 bases identical to TRBD2. CDR3 size: 14 residues. Germline assignment: CDR1 SQVTM and CDR2 ANQGSEA. V lost 4 bases, J lost 6 bases, and 5 bases stayed unmatched. The CDR3 protein is CSVALAGGVDTQYF. The CDR3 DNA is TGCAGCGTTGCACTAGCGGGAGGAGTGGATACGCAGTATTTT.

This chain uses TRBV29-1 with TRBJ1-1, with TRBD1 identical over 9 bases. J was trimmed by 5 bases and V by 7 bases; bases with no gene match: 5. Looked up from germline, CDR1 is SQVTM and CDR2 is ANQGSEA. This CDR3 region has 12 residues. The chain's CDR3 is CSADRGRTEAFF. For the CDR3, the DNA is TGCAGCGCCGACAGGGGGAGGACTGAAGCTTTCTTT.

This clonotype was detected ten times or more. CDR3 in amino acids: CATSSGRGGTYEQYF. In nucleotides, the CDR3 is TGTGCCACCAGCTCGGGCAGGGGAGGCACCTACGAGCAGTACTTC. This chain connects TRBV15 to TRBJ2-7; D might be TRBD1 or TRBD2, each matching 6 bases. CDR1 is LNHNV and CDR2 is YYDKDF in the germline V gene (reference sequence). The CDR3 is 15 residues long. V was clipped by 5 bases and J by 2 bases, with 16 bases between them.

This clonotype was seen only a few times. The chain links TRBV3-1 to TRBJ1-3; D is undetermined. This CDR3 is 14 amino acids long. V was pared by 1 base and J by 0 bases, with 4 bases between. Germline V lookup: CDR1 LGHDT, CDR2 YNNKEL (reference sequence). Here the CDR3 DNA reads TGTGCCAGCAGCCAAGTCCCCTCTGGAAACACCATATATTTT. Protein: CASSQVPSGNTIYF. The variable domain in full, completed from reference TRBV3-1 and TRBJ1-3, reads DTAVSQTPKYLVTQMGNDKSIKCEQNLGHDTMYWYKQDSKKFLKIMFSYNNKELIINETVPNRFSPKSPDKAHLNLHINSLELGDSAVYFCASSQVPSGNTIYFGEGSWLTVV.

The chain uses TRBV19 and TRBJ2-5, with TRBD2 identical over 7 bases. Germline V gene data show CDR1 as LNHDA and CDR2 as SQIVND (reference sequence). Unmatched junction bases numbered 2, after V lost 3 bases and J lost 4 bases. The CDR3 extends over 13 amino acids. The CDR3 here is CASSMIAGETQYF. The CDR3 region has the DNA TGTGCCAGTAGTATGATAGCGGGAGAGACCCAGTACTTC.

This clonotype was counted many times. This sequence joins TRBV11-1 and TRBJ2-7; 9 bases line up with TRBD2. The CDR3 loop spans 14 amino acids. CDR1 is SGHAT and CDR2 is FQDESV in the germline V gene (reference sequence). Losses at the gene ends were 6 bases for V and 4 bases for J; bases not matched to a gene: 7. The CDR3 protein is CASSYSGGMYEQYF. CDR3 nucleotides: TGTGCCAGCAGTTATAGCGGGGGAATGTACGAGCAGTACTTC.

The chain carries TRBV5-6 and TRBJ1-1; the match to TRBD1 covers 8 bases. Germline V CDR1 and CDR2: SGHDT, YYEEEE. This CDR3 contains 15 residues. The trim removed 2 bases at V and 0 bases at J, leaving 3 bases unmatched. Here the CDR3 reads CASSFQDRVNTEAFF. DNA of the CDR3: TGTGCCAGCAGCTTTCAGGACAGGGTGAACACTGAAGCTTTCTTT.

This clonotype has only a few counts. The CDR3 coding sequence is TGTGCCAGTAGTGTCTATAGGGCTCCGGAAGCTTTCTTT. Residues: CASSVYRAPEAFF. V gene TRBV19 combines with J gene TRBJ1-1; no firm D call. Per germline, CDR1 LNHDA and CDR2 SQIVND (reference sequence). The V end was cut by 5 bases, the J end by 8 bases, with 15 bases between. The CDR3 has 13 amino acids.

This clonotype was seen just once. The chain has TRBV5-1 and TRBJ1-6, with D unresolved. This CDR3 comprises 15 residues. The germline V and J ends were trimmed by 0 bases and 7 bases, with 11 bases remaining between them. Per the germline V gene, CDR1 is SGHRS and CDR2 is YFSETQ. The DNA of the CDR3 is TGCGCCAGCAGCTTGGTGGCAGCGACCAATTCACCCCTCCACTTT. This translates into CASSLVAATNSPLHF.

The chain has TRBV7-3 and TRBJ2-7; D remains unclear. The germline V and J ends were trimmed by 0 bases and 2 bases, with 5 bases remaining between them. Germline CDR1 and CDR2: SGHTA and FQGTGA. The CDR3 is 13 residues long. The CDR3: CASSLTSAYEQYF. CDR3 nucleotide sequence: TGTGCCAGCAGCTTAACGTCGGCCTACGAGCAGTACTTC.

This clonotype was counted many times. CDR3 region: CASSLYGYEQYF. CDR3 nucleotides: TGTGCCAGCAGTTTGTACGGATACGAGCAGTACTTC. The chain is built from TRBV28 and TRBJ2-7; D ambiguous. The V and J ends lost 3 bases and 4 bases respectively, with 7 bases between them. This CDR3 comprises 12 residues. CDR1 MDHEN and CDR2 SYDVKM come from the germline V gene.

The V and J genes are TRBV20-1 and TRBJ1-5, with D possibly being TRBD1 (6 bases). Germline lookup yields CDR1 DFQATT and CDR2 SNEGSKA (reference sequence). Trimming took off 6 bases at V and 4 bases at J, with 19 bases between the two ends. The CDR3 covers 15 residues. This CDR3 is CSASAPRGQNQPQHF. In DNA form, the CDR3 reads TGCAGTGCCAGCGCCCCCAGGGGTCAGAATCAGCCCCAGCATTTT.

This clonotype was seen a few times. The V and J genes are TRBV4-2 and TRBJ2-5, with TRBD2 as a possible D gene (6 bases). Per germline, CDR1 LGHNA and CDR2 YNFKEQ. The V and J ends lost 0 bases and 2 bases respectively, with 16 bases between them. The CDR3 has 17 residues. CDR3: CASSQDGSAGIQETQYF. The DNA of the CDR3 is TGTGCCAGCAGCCAAGATGGGTCGGCGGGGATTCAAGAGACCCAGTACTTC.

The chain recombines TRBV20-1 with TRBJ2-3; 7 bases are shared with TRBD1. Germline-derived CDR1 and CDR2 are DFQATT and SNEGSKA (reference sequence). CDR3 size: 15 residues. V lost 3 bases and J lost 2; bases outside the gene matches: 8. The CDR3 loop reads CSARISTGNTDTQYF. CDR3 DNA sequence: TGCAGTGCTAGGATATCGACAGGGAACACAGATACGCAGTATTTT.

In its sample, this clonotype was seen many times. The chain uses TRBV7-2 and TRBJ1-1; TRBD1 agrees at 9 bases. The trim removed 6 bases at V and 5 bases at J, leaving 10 bases unmatched. CDR3 length: 15 amino acids. Germline V gives CDR1 SGHTA, CDR2 FQGNSA. CDR3: CASRRGGTGRTEAFF. CDR3 DNA sequence: TGTGCCAGCAGACGAGGCGGGACAGGGAGAACTGAAGCTTTCTTT.

The chain is built from TRBV5-5 and TRBJ2-7; possibly TRBD2 for D (5 bases). V was pared by 4 bases and J by 7 bases, with 21 bases between. This CDR3 region has 15 residues. Germline loops: CDR1 SGHKS, CDR2 YYEKEE (reference sequence). The CDR3 protein is CASSPDHRRTGEQYF. Written as DNA, the CDR3 is TGTGCCAGCAGCCCAGACCATCGTCGGACGGGGGAGCAGTACTTC.

V is TRBV6-5 and J is TRBJ1-4, with 7 bases that match TRBD1. This CDR3 has 15 amino acids. V shed 2 bases and J 6 bases; nucleotides not matched to a gene: 6. Germline assignment: CDR1 MNHEY and CDR2 SVGAGI. The CDR3 sequence is CASSYEGGRDEKLFF. The CDR3 DNA reads as TGTGCCAGCAGTTACGAAGGGGGCAGGGATGAAAAACTGTTTTTT.

This clonotype was picked up a small number of times. The chain joins TRBV20-1 to TRBJ2-5; D might be TRBD2 (5 bases). Germline CDR1 and CDR2: DFQATT and SNEGSKA (reference sequence). The CDR3 is 11 residues long. Trimming left V 3 bases short and J 3 bases short, with 5 bases between. The CDR3 region has the DNA TGCAGTGCTAGCGGGGAAGAGACCCAGTACTTC. As protein: CSASGEETQYF.